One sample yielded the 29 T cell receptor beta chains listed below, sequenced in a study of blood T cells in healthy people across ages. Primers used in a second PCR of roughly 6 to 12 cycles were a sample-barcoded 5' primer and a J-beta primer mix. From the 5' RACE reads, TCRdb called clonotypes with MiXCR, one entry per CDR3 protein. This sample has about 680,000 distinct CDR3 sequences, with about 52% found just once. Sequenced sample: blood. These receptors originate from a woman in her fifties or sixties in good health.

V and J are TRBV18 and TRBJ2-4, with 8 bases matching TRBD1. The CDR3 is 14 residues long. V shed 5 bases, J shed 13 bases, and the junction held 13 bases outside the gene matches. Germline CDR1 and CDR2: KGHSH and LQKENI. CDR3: CASSIHQTGEEQYF. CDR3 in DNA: TGTGCCAGCTCAATCCATCAGACAGGGGAGGAGCAGTACTTC.

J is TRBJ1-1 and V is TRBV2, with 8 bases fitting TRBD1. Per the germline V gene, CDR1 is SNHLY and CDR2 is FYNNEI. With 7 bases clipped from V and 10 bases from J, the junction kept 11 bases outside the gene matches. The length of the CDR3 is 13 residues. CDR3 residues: CASNGQGRRGAFF. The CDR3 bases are TGTGCCAGCAACGGACAGGGTCGGCGAGGAGCTTTCTTT.

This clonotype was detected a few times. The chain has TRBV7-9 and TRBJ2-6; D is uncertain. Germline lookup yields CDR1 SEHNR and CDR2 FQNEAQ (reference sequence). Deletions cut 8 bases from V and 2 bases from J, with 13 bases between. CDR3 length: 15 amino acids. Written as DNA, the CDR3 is TGTGCCAGCGATGACCCTGGGGCTGGGGCCAACGTCCTGACTTTC. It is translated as CASDDPGAGANVLTF.

This CDR3 reads CASSATSGSRNEQFF. In DNA, the CDR3 is TGTGCCAGCAGTGCAACTAGCGGGAGTAGGAATGAGCAGTTCTTC. This chain connects TRBV27 to TRBJ2-1, with 11 bases that match TRBD2. Germline V gene lookup returns CDR1 MNHEY and CDR2 SMNVEV (reference sequence). After removal of 5 bases from V and 7 bases from J, the junction contained 7 bases not matched to a gene. The CDR3 loop spans 15 amino acids.

The CDR3: CASSYKREGEQFF. CDR3 in DNA: TGTGCCAGCAGTTACAAGCGGGAGGGTGAGCAGTTCTTC. This rearrangement joins TRBV6-2 or TRBV6-3 to TRBJ2-1, with 10 bases matching TRBD2. The CDR3 extends over 13 amino acids. V shed 2 bases, J shed 9 bases, and the junction held 1 base outside the gene matches. Germline V lookup: CDR1 MNHEY, CDR2 SVGEGT.

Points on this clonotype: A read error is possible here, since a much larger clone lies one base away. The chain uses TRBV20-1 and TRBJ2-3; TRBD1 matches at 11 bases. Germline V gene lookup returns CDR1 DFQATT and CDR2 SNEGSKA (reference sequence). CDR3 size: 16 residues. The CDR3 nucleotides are TGCAGTGCTAGGCCCCGGACAGGGGGCGCGACGGATACGCGGTATTTT. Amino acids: CSARPRTGGATDTRYF.

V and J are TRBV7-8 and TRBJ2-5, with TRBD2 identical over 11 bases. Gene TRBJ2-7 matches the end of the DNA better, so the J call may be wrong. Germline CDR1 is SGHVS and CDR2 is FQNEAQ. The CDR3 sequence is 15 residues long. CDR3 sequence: CASTRLAGSFGEQYF. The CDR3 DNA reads TGTGCCAGCACTAGACTAGCGGGATCATTCGGCGAGCAGTACTTC.

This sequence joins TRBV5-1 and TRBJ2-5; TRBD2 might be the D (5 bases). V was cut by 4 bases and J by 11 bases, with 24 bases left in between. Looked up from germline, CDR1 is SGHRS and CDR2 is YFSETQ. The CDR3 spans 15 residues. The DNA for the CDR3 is TGCGCCAGCAGCCTGGAGGTTGCCGCCAATGGTGAGCAGTACTTC. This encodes CASSLEVAANGEQYF.

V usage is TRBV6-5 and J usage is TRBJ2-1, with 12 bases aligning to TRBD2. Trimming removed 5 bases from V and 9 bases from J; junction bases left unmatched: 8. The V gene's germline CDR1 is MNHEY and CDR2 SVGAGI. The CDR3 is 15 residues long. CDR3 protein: CASSHASGRAGEQFF. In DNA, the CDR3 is TGTGCCAGCAGTCATGCTAGCGGGAGGGCCGGTGAGCAGTTCTTC.

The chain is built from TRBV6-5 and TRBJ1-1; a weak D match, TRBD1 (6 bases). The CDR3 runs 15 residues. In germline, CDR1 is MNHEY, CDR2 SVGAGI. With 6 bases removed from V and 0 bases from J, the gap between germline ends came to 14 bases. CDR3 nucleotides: TGTGCCAGCAGCCGAGGGACAAAAATGAACACTGAAGCTTTCTTT. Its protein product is CASSRGTKMNTEAFF.

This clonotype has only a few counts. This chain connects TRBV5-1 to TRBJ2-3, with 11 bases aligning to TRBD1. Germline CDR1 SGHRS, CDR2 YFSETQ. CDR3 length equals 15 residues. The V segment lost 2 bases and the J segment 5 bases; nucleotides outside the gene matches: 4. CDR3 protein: CASSLGQGAIDTQYF. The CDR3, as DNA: TGCGCCAGCAGCTTAGGACAGGGGGCAATAGATACGCAGTATTTT.

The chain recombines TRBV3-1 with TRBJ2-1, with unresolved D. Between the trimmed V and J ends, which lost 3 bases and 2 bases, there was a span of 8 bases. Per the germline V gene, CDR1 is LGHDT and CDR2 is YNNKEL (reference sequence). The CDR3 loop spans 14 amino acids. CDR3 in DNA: TGTGCCAGCAGCCAGACCCGACCCTACAATGAGCAGTTCTTC. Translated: CASSQTRPYNEQFF.

Written as DNA, the CDR3 is TGTGCCAGCATCCCTCGCTTTAGCGGAACCTACAATGAGCAGTTCTTC. This codes for CASIPRFSGTYNEQFF. This chain connects TRBV6-2 or TRBV6-3 to TRBJ2-1; TRBD2 might be the D (6 bases). Trimming took off 7 bases at V and 2 bases at J, with 18 bases between the two ends. The CDR3 contains 16 residues. The germline gives CDR1 MNHEY, CDR2 SVGEGT.

The CDR3 spells CASSQGSSQSYGYTF. CDR3 DNA sequence: TGCGCCAGCAGCCAAGGGAGCTCACAGTCCTATGGCTACACCTTC. The chain combines TRBV4-3 with TRBJ1-2; D not certain. The V end lost 1 base, the J end lost 4 bases, and 13 bases lay between the germline ends. The CDR3 contains 15 residues. Germline V gives CDR1 LGHNA, CDR2 YSLEER.

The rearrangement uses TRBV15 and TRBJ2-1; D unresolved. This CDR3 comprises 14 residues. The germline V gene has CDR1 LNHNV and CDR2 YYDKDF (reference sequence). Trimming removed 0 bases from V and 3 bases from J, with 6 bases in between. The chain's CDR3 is CATSRDINYNEQFF. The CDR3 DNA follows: TGTGCCACCAGCAGAGATATTAACTACAATGAGCAGTTCTTC.

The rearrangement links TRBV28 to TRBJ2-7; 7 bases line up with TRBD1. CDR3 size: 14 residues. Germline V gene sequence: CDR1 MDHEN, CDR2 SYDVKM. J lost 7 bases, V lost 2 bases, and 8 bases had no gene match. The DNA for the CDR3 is TGTGCCAGCAGTTTAGCACAGGGGTATGGTGAGCAGTACTTC. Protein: CASSLAQGYGEQYF.

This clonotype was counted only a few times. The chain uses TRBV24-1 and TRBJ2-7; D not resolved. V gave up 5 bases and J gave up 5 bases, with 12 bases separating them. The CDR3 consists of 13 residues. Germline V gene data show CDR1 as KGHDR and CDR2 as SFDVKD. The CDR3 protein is CATSGSVVHEQYF. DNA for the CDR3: TGTGCCACCAGTGGCTCAGTCGTCCACGAGCAGTACTTC.

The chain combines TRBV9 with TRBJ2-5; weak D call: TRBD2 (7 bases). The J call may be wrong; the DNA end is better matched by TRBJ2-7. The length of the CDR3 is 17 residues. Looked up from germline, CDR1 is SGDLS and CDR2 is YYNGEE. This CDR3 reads CASSPYPRGGSSYEQYF. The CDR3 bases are TGTGCCAGCAGCCCCTATCCCAGGGGCGGGAGTTCCTACGAGCAGTACTTC.

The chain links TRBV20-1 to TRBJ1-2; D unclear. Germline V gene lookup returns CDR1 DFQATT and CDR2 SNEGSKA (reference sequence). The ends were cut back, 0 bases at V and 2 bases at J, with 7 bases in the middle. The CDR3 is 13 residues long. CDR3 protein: CSAREGSNYGYTF. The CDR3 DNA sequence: TGCAGTGCTAGAGAAGGAAGCAACTATGGCTACACCTTC.

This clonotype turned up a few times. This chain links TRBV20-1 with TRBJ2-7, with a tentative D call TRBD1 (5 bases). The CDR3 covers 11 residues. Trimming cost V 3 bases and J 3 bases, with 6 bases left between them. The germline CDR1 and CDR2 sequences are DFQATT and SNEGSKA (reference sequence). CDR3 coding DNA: TGCAGTGCTAGTGACAGCTACGAGCAGTACTTC. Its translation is CSASDSYEQYF.

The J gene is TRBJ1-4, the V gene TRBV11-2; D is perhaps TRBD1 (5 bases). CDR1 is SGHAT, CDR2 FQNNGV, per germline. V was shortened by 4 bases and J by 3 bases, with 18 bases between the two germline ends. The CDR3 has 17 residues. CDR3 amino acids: CASSSFRTTRSNEKLFF. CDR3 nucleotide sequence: TGTGCCAGCAGCTCATTCCGGACAACCCGATCTAATGAAAAACTGTTTTTT.

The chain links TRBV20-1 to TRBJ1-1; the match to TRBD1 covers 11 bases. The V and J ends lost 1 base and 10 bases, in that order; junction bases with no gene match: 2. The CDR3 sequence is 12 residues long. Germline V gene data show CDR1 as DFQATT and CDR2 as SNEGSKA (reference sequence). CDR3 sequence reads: CSARGTGGRAFF. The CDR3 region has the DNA TGCAGTGCTAGAGGGACAGGGGGCAGAGCTTTCTTT.

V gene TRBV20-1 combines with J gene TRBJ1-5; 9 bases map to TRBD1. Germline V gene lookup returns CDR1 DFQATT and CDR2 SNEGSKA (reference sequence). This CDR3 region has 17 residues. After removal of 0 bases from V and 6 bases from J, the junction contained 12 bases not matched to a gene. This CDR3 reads CSARDLGLGQGSQPQHF. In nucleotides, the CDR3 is TGCAGTGCTAGAGATCTTGGGCTCGGACAGGGGAGTCAGCCCCAGCATTTT.

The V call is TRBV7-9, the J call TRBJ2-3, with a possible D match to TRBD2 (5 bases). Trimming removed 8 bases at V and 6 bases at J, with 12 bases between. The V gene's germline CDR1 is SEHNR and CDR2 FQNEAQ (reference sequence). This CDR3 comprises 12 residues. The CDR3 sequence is CASARVSDTQYF. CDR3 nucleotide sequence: TGTGCCAGCGCGAGGGTATCGGATACGCAGTATTTT.

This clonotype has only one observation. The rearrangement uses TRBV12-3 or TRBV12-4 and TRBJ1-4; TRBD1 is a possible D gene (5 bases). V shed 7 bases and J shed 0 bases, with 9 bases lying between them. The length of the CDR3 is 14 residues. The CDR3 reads CASNHRPTNEKLFF. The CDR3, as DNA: TGTGCCAGCAATCACAGGCCAACTAATGAAAAACTGTTTTTT.

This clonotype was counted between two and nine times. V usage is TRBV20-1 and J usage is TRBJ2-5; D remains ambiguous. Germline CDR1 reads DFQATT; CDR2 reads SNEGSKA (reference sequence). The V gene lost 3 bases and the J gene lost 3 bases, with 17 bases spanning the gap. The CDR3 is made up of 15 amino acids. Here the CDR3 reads CSASSPRGREETQYF. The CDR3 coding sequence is TGCAGTGCTAGTTCGCCGAGAGGCCGAGAAGAGACCCAGTACTTC.

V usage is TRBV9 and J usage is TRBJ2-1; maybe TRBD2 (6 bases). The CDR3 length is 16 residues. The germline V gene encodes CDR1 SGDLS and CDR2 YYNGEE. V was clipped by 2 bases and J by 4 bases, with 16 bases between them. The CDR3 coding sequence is TGTGCCAGCAGCGTCCGGGGAGGAACGGGTTACAATGAGCAGTTCTTC. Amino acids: CASSVRGGTGYNEQFF.

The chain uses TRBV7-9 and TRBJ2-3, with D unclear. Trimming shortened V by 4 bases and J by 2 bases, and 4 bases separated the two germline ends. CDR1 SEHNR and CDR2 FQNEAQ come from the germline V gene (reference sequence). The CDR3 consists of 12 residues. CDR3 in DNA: TGTGCCAGCAGCTCCGTCACAGATACGCAGTATTTT. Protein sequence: CASSSVTDTQYF.

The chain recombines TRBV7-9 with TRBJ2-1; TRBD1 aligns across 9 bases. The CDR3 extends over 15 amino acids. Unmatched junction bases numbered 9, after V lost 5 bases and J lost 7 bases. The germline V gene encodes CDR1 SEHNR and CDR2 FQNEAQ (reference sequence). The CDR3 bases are TGTGCCAGCAGCGGTACAGGGGGCGCTTGGAATGAGCAGTTCTTC. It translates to CASSGTGGAWNEQFF.